This TCR beta chain was observed in a study of blood T cell repertoires in COVID-19. Turning to the study itself: Sites in the United States, Italy and Spain provided acute and convalescent COVID-19 samples. PBMCs, B-cell-depleted T cells, or T cells provided the cDNA or gDNA that made up the material.

In the authors' methods: The authors estimated nucleated cell counts from reference gene primer amplification. Sequenced by immunoSEQ multiplex PCR; TCRdb stores in-frame clones only, minus some. V and J calls and clone size are those listed in that table; D and trimming were worked out from the DNA. Found here are 80,000 to 95,000 clones, 70% to 85% of them singletons; the top ten hold roughly 4.2%. The CDR3 runs 16 residues. V was clipped by 2 bases and J by 4 bases; unmatched bases: 10. CDR1 SGDLS and CDR2 YYNGEE come from the germline V gene. This clonotype was obtained from a woman aged 50 to 60 with acute or convalescent COVID-19. Sequencing was performed on peripheral blood. The V call is TRBV9, the J call TRBJ1-2; 8 bases agree with TRBD1. The CDR3 sequence: CASSVFDRGGGYGYTF. DNA for the CDR3: TGTGCCAGCAGCGTGTTCGACAGGGGTGGGGGCTATGGCTACACCTTC.